These T cell receptor beta chains were read from a single sample in a study of T cells after yellow fever vaccination. TCRdb processed the 5' RACE reads anew with MiXCR; each CDR3 protein has one entry. This sample has about 110,000 distinct CDR3 sequences, with around 8.6% found just once. The sequences come from CD8+ T cells sorted from PBMCs, collected 45 days after the yellow fever booster vaccination. The receptors were sampled from a man aged 25 to 45 who received the YFV17D yellow fever vaccine. The CDR3 runs from the conserved cysteine through the conserved F or W. Where a row states a size, it is once, few, many or the class of an expanded clone; other rows omit it.

J	size	V	CDR3
TRBJ1-2	many	TRBV27	CASSFSRGYDGYTF
TRBJ1-1	many	TRBV7-2	CASSWDRTEAFF
TRBJ2-2	.	TRBV11-2	CASSLSTSGTGELFF
TRBJ2-7	.	TRBV14	CASSQSGTIPYEQYF
TRBJ2-3	many	TRBV7-2	CASSGRDQYF
TRBJ2-3	many	TRBV12-3/TRBV12-4	CASSFRGSGTDTQYF
TRBJ2-1	many	TRBV4-3	CASSQDGTSHNEQFF
TRBJ2-1	many	TRBV6-5	CASSYLGTSGMSGYNEQFF
TRBJ1-1	many	TRBV7-3	CASSLTGSVTEAFF
TRBJ2-7	few	TRBV20-1	CSARDRVGLGRLGEQYF
TRBJ2-1	many	TRBV6-5	CASRRTSGRSHSYNEQFF
TRBJ2-3	few	TRBV6-5	CASSYSHRSDTQYF
TRBJ2-7	few	TRBV7-2	CASSLYSGKFDEQYF
TRBJ2-1	.	TRBV5-1	CASSLPGQGDNEQFF
TRBJ1-4	many	TRBV7-6	CASSLALEGADEKLFF